This T cell receptor (beta chain) was recorded in a study of spatial heterogeneity in lung cancer. The CDR3 is 14 amino acids. The V and J ends lost 7 bases and 2 bases respectively, with 13 bases between them. Germline CDR1 is SGHAT and CDR2 is FQNNGV. The time point was: blood at routine non-recurrence follow-up after resection. This clonotype was recorded at least ten times. Using its own MiXCR run on the 5' RACE reads, TCRdb lists one record per CDR3 protein. The profile shows 35,000 to 55,000 distinct CDR3 sequences, 20% to 25% of them singletons. The sample here was PBMCs, taken at follow-up. The rearrangement uses TRBV11-2 and TRBJ2-3; no firm D call. This sequence originates from a female donor with early-stage non-small cell lung cancer. The CDR3 nucleotides read TGTGCCAGCAACCAGGTGACTTCCACAGATACGCAGTATTTT. Protein: CASNQVTSTDTQYF. Complete variable domain (other parts from reference TRBV11-2 and TRBJ2-3): EAGVAQSPRYKIIEKRQSVAFWCNPISGHATLYWYQQILGQGPKLLIQFQNNGVVDDSQLPKDRFSAERLKGVDSTLKIQPAKLEDSAVYLCASNQVTSTDTQYFGPGTRLTVL.